The 9 T cell receptor beta chains below were found in one sample sequenced in a study of siplizumab effects on memory and regulatory T cells. Sequenced by immunoSEQ multiplex PCR; TCRdb stores in-frame clones only, minus some. Altogether 85,000 to 90,000 clones are present, about 87% being singletons, with the ten largest covering around 16%. The specimen sequenced was CD4+ T cells sorted from blood. The receptor set was obtained from a human donor in good health.

This clone occurred a few times. This chain connects TRBV10-3 to TRBJ2-3; 12 nucleotides align to TRBD2. The CDR3 extends over 16 amino acids. The germline V gene has CDR1 ENHRY and CDR2 SYGVKD. Trimming at V came to 5 bases and at J to 0 bases, leaving 3 bases not matched to a gene. The CDR3 DNA follows: TGTGCCATCAGTTCAGGACTAGCGGGAAGCACAGATACGCAGTATTTT. This sequence encodes CAISSGLAGSTDTQYF.

The chain joins TRBV18 to TRBJ1-1, with 10 bases fitting TRBD1. Germline trimming cut 5 bases from V and 3 bases from J; bases unmatched to any gene: 6. CDR3 size: 15 residues. CDR1 and CDR2 from the germline V gene are KGHSH and LQKENI. The CDR3 sequence is CASSTRGQGDTEAFF. The CDR3 bases are TGTGCCAGCTCAACTAGAGGACAGGGGGACACTGAAGCTTTCTTT.

The rearrangement links TRBV18 to TRBJ2-5, with D maybe TRBD1 (6 bases). V lost 3 bases to trimming and J lost 2 bases, with 10 bases between them. The CDR3 totals 14 residues. Germline assignment: CDR1 KGHSH and CDR2 LQKENI. The CDR3 sequence: CASSPRTEQETQYF. CDR3 in DNA: TGTGCCAGCTCACCGCGGACAGAACAAGAGACCCAGTACTTC.

The chain has TRBV5-4 and TRBJ2-3; TRBD2 agrees at 8 bases. V dropped 2 bases and J dropped 2; count of bases not matched to a gene: 7. Germline CDR1 and CDR2: SGHNT and YYREEE (reference sequence). The CDR3 is made up of 16 amino acids. DNA for the CDR3: TGTGCCAGCAGCTTCGGAGCGGGAGCCCACACAGATACGCAGTATTTT. It specifies CASSFGAGAHTDTQYF.

This chain links TRBV5-5 with TRBJ1-1, with TRBD1 as a possible D gene (5 bases). Trimming stripped 4 bases from V and 6 bases from J, with 10 bases between. The V gene's germline CDR1 is SGHKS and CDR2 YYEKEE (reference sequence). CDR3 length: 12 residues. The CDR3 DNA is TGTGCCAGCAGCCGGACACTCTCTGAAGCTTTCTTT. This sequence encodes CASSRTLSEAFF. Looking up the rest from reference TRBV5-5 and TRBJ1-1 gives the full variable domain: DAGVTQSPTHLIKTRGQQVTLRCSPISGHKSVSWYQQVLGQGPQFIFQYYEKEERGRGNFPDRFSARQFPNYSSELNVNALLLGDSALYLCASSRTLSEAFFGQGTRLTVV.

This clone was detected only once. The chain employs TRBV18 and TRBJ2-3; 8 bases are a match to TRBD2. The CDR3 has 15 residues. Looked up from germline, CDR1 is KGHSH and CDR2 is LQKENI. V lost 2 bases and J lost 5; bases outside the gene matches: 6. CDR3 bases: TGTGCCAGCTCACCATTCGCAGCGGGAGAAGATACGCAGTATTTT. It codes for CASSPFAAGEDTQYF. The full variable domain, with the rest looked up from reference TRBV18 and TRBJ2-3, is NAGVMQNPRHLVRRRGQEARLRCSPMKGHSHVYWYRQLPEEGLKFMVYLQKENIIDESGMPKERFSAEFPKEGPSILRIQQVVRGDSAAYFCASSPFAAGEDTQYFGPGTRLTVL.

The sample holds a few counts of this clone. The V and J genes are TRBV5-1 and TRBJ2-7; a possible D gene is TRBD2 (5 bases). Trimming shortened V by 4 bases and J by 2 bases, and 7 bases separated the two germline ends. The germline V gene has CDR1 SGHRS and CDR2 YFSETQ. This CDR3 region has 12 residues. CDR3 DNA sequence: TGCGCCAGCAGCGCGGGCGCCTACGAGCAGTACTTC. Its translation is CASSAGAYEQYF.

Here the CDR3 reads CASSTDSGGYNEQFF. DNA for the CDR3: TGTGCCAGCAGTACAGATAGCGGGGGCTACAATGAGCAGTTCTTC. This rearrangement joins TRBV6-4 to TRBJ2-1; TRBD2 agrees at 9 bases. This CDR3 has 15 amino acids. J was trimmed by 3 bases and V by 5 bases; bases with no gene match: 5. The V gene's germline CDR1 is MRHNA and CDR2 SNTAGT.

V is TRBV19 and J is TRBJ2-2; no clear D. CDR3 length: 14 amino acids. In germline, CDR1 is LNHDA, CDR2 SQIVND (reference sequence). With 0 bases removed from V and 7 bases from J, the gap between germline ends came to 9 bases. The CDR3 DNA reads as TGTGCCAGTAGTATAGATCGGCTCGGCGGGGAGCTGTTTTTT. Translating gives CASSIDRLGGELFF.